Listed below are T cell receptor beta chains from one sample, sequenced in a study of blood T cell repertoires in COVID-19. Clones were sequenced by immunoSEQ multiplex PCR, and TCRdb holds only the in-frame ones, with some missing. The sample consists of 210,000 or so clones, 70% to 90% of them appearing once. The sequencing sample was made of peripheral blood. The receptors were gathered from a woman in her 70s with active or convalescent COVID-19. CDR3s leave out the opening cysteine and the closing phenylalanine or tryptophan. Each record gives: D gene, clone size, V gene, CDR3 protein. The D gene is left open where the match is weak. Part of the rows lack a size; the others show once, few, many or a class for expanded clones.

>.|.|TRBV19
ASRPRTGTDTQY
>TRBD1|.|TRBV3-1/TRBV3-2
ASSQGTGEWNGYT
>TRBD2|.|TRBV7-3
ASSLSGRDTGELF
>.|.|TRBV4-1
ASSQDRTRAGELF
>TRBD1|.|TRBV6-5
ASSYGDSVSGYT
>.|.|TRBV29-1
SVESGSAEQY
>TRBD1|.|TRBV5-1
ASSFDRAYTEAF
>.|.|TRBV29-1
SVMPAGEQY
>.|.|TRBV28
ASSGWRGGTEAF
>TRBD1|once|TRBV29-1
SVERDRGYGYT
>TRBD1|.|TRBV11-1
ASSPQGANTEAF
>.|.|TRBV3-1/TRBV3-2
ASSQDGEVGPGYEQY
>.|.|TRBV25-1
ASTPGDYNSPLH
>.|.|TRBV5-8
ASNAQEAF
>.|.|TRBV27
ASSLKSIRRGGYEQY
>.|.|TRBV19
ASRLRDMSNQPQH
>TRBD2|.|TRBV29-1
SAREGQDEQF
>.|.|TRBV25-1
ASSDRRERVCYNEQF
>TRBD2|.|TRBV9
ASSGFTSGSGNEQF
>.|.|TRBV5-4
ASSQLFLDGEETQY
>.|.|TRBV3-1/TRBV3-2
ASSHGTLGYTGELF
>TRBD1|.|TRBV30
AWRQGAGEKLF
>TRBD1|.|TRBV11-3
ASSVTGVGEQY
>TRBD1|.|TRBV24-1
ATSDLQGENYNEQF
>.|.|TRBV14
ASSIRQSSYNEQF